What follows are 2 T cell receptor beta chains derived from one specimen sequenced in a study of memory CD4+ T cells and cytomegalovirus serostatus (dated by TCRdb to the late 2010s). Single viable CD3+CD4+CD8-CD45RO+ cells were sorted as memory CD4+ T cells on a FACSAria II. The protocol used for the library was the immunoSEQ multiplex PCR assay. Not all clones reach the TCRdb copy of this immuneACCESS table, which keeps in-frame sequences only. Checked studies attribute under half of the gap to unresolved V genes and leave the rest unexplained. In this sample the table shows over 65,000 clones, less than 90% of which occur a single time. Jointly, the top ten make up less than 0.85% of the sample. Specimen: memory CD4+ T cells from blood. The receptor set was obtained from an adult in good health and CMV-seronegative.

The chain is built from TRBV19 and TRBJ1-2, with TRBD1 as a possible D gene (6 bases). This CDR3 is 13 amino acids long. Germline V CDR1 and CDR2: LNHDA, SQIVND (reference sequence). V was pared by 3 bases and J by 4 bases, with 9 bases between. The CDR3 region is CASSITGPYGYTF. For the CDR3, the DNA is TGTGCCAGTAGTATTACAGGGCCCTATGGCTACACCTTC.

The V gene is TRBV7-8, the J gene TRBJ2-7; D may match TRBD1 or TRBD2 (5 bases each). V was cut by 0 bases and J by 0 bases, with 9 bases left in between. Germline CDR1 reads SGHVS; CDR2 reads FQNEAQ. The length of the CDR3 is 15 residues. CDR3 region: CASSLALGASYEQYF. CDR3 DNA: TGTGCCAGCAGCTTAGCCCTCGGGGCCTCCTACGAGCAGTACTTC.